This paragraph covers one T cell receptor beta chain sequence. This sample is drawn from a study of T cells in Graves' hyperthyroidism and ophthalmopathy. From RNA transcripts, TCR beta CDR3 regions were amplified. The TCR CDR3 first-round RT-PCR relied on the HTBI primer set. TCRdb independently ran MiXCR on the multiplex PCR reads; one entry per CDR3 protein. The table includes some 550,000 distinct CDR3 sequences, about a sixth detected once. This CDR3 is 20 amino acids long. V gave up 4 bases and J gave up 7 bases; unmatched junction bases: 22. CDR1 LGHDT and CDR2 YNNKEL come from the germline V gene (reference sequence).

Sequences were obtained from blood. This TCR was sampled from a woman aged 35 to 49 with Graves' ophthalmopathy. This chain uses TRBV3-1 with TRBJ2-1; TRBD2 matches at 10 bases. CDR3 sequence (DNA): TGTGCCAGCAGCCCCGCTTGGGGTAGCGGGGGGCCGAAGTCAGGGAATGAGCAGTTCTTC. Translated, it gives CASSPAWGSGGPKSGNEQFF.